This T cell receptor beta chain was observed in a study of blood T cell repertoires in COVID-19. Per the original methods: Amplified reference gene primers provided the basis for estimating nucleated cell counts. TCRdb's copy holds only in-frame clones and misses some; the assay was immunoSEQ multiplex PCR. The D gene and trimming were derived from the DNA, and the V and J assignments and clone size from that table. The sample shows under 130,000 clones, over 75% of them seen only once. CDR1 SQVTM and CDR2 ANQGSEA come from the germline V gene. The CDR3 covers 12 residues. V dropped 7 bases and J dropped 7 bases, with 16 bases sitting between them.

Sequences were obtained from peripheral blood. The source is a human donor in a cohort sampled during active or convalescent COVID-19. The J gene is TRBJ1-2, the V gene TRBV29-1; D remains ambiguous. For the CDR3, the DNA is TGCAGCGGGGCGGGTGAAGCAGTTGGCTACACCTTC. Its translation: CSGAGEAVGYTF.